Reported below is one TCR beta chain. Its specificity is unknown. The time point denotes: week 47, end of study. What each vaccine dose contained was 300 ug of mutant IDH1 20-mer peptide, accompanied by topical imiquimod. Donors harbored newly found WHO grade 3 or 4 IDH1-mutant, ATRX-lost astrocytomas. These data originate in a study of a mutant IDH1 vaccine in newly diagnosed glioma. Study-wide context: The first vaccination came 4-6 weeks after radiotherapy alone, or with temozolomide cycles. Every participant had undergone radiotherapy, temozolomide, or both before, and most underwent both. V12 took place at week 35, and V13 at week 47.

There are 14 residues in the CDR3. Germline values: CDR1 SGHAT, CDR2 FQNNGV. Trimming took 3 bases from V and 2 from J; bases not matched to a gene: 4. Generated by immunoSEQ multiplex PCR, the TCRdb table keeps only in-frame clones and is missing some. In the table there are tens of thousands of clones, around 60% of which are singletons. This receptor was taken from a man aged 35-49 years with glioma. Some clones in this sample may be carry-over from other donors' samples. V usage is TRBV11-2 and J usage is TRBJ2-7, with 7 bases aligning to TRBD1. The material sequenced was peripheral blood mononuclear cells (PBMCs), taken from a glioma patient whose treatment included an IDH1 peptide vaccine. The CDR3, as DNA: TGTGCCAGCAGCTTCGCGACAGGGCCCTACGAGCAGTACTTC. Residues: CASSFATGPYEQYF. Complete variable domain (other parts from reference TRBV11-2 and TRBJ2-7): EAGVAQSPRYKIIEKRQSVAFWCNPISGHATLYWYQQILGQGPKLLIQFQNNGVVDDSQLPKDRFSAERLKGVDSTLKIQPAKLEDSAVYLCASSFATGPYEQYFGPGTRLTVT.